The 30 T cell receptor beta chains presented below share a single source sample, sequenced in a study of cytomegalovirus exposure and HLA in healthy donors. PCR was performed using 60 Vbeta and 13 Jbeta primers. The assay was immunoSEQ multiplex PCR, and TCRdb's table has in-frame clones only and misses some. Here the sample table reports some 120,000 clones. Sequencing used PBMCs. These receptors were taken from a man between 18 and 35 years old in good health and CMV-seronegative.

The V and J genes are TRBV11-1 and TRBJ2-3; D is uncertain. Germline V gene lookup returns CDR1 SGHAT and CDR2 FQDESV (reference sequence). V was pared by 5 bases and J by 2 bases, with 14 bases between. This CDR3 contains 15 residues. CDR3 nucleotides: TGTGCCAGCAGCCTAGGTTCACAGAACACAGATACGCAGTATTTT. Protein sequence: CASSLGSQNTDTQYF.

This chain uses TRBV6-5 with TRBJ2-7, with D possibly being TRBD2 (6 bases). The length of the CDR3 is 12 residues. Trimming cost V 5 bases and J 4 bases, with 9 bases left between them. From germline, CDR1 is MNHEY and CDR2 SVGAGI. The CDR3 sequence: CASSGTPYEQYF. As DNA, the CDR3 is TGTGCCAGCAGTGGGACTCCTTACGAGCAGTACTTC.

The gene calls are TRBV5-5 and TRBJ2-3; possibly TRBD1 for D (6 bases). This CDR3 spans 15 amino acids. V shed 1 base and J shed 5 bases, with 14 bases lying between them. Germline CDR1 SGHKS, CDR2 YYEKEE (reference sequence). CDR3 sequence reads: CASSLRRQALDTQYF. In DNA, the CDR3 is TGTGCCAGCAGCTTGAGGAGACAGGCCCTAGATACGCAGTATTTT.

This chain connects TRBV5-1 to TRBJ2-3; 9 bases agree with TRBD1. V lost 0 bases, J lost 5 bases, and 7 bases stayed unmatched. CDR1 SGHRS and CDR2 YFSETQ come from the germline V gene. This CDR3 contains 16 residues. As DNA, the CDR3 is TGCGCCAGCAGCTTGGGAAACAGGGGGCGCGTAGATACGCAGTATTTT. Translation gives CASSLGNRGRVDTQYF.

This chain uses TRBV5-6 with TRBJ2-7, with D maybe TRBD1 (6 bases). With 3 bases removed from V and 3 bases from J, the gap between germline ends came to 7 bases. In germline, CDR1 is SGHDT, CDR2 YYEEEE. The CDR3 sequence is 12 residues long. The CDR3, as DNA: TGTGCCAGCAGCTCGGACAGCTACGAGCAGTACTTC. Amino acids: CASSSDSYEQYF.

A note on this clone: Other DNA sequences from this sample encode an identical CDR3 as well. The gene calls are TRBV5-8 and TRBJ1-5, with 8 bases lining up with TRBD1. V trimming: 1 base; J trimming: 1 base; junction bases outside the gene matches: 10. CDR3 length: 18 residues. Germline V gene lookup returns CDR1 SGHTS and CDR2 YDEGEE. CDR3 in DNA: TGTGCCAGCAGCTTGACCCTGACAGGGGACTGGAGCAATCAGCCCCAGCATTTT. This codes for CASSLTLTGDWSNQPQHF.

The rearrangement joins TRBV10-1 to TRBJ1-1; possible D gene TRBD1, 6 bases. The CDR3 is made up of 14 amino acids. The V gene lost 2 bases and the J gene lost 6 bases, with 13 bases spanning the gap. CDR1 and CDR2 from the germline V gene are WNHNN and SYGVQD (reference sequence). CDR3 in DNA: TGCGCCAGCAGTGAGAGAACAGGGAGGGCTGAAGCTTTCTTT. Amino acids: CASSERTGRAEAFF.

The J gene is TRBJ1-1, the V gene TRBV27; a weak D match, TRBD1 (5 bases). With 3 bases removed from V and 0 bases from J, the gap between germline ends came to 8 bases. Germline V gene sequence: CDR1 MNHEY, CDR2 SMNVEV (reference sequence). The CDR3 contains 14 residues. The CDR3 sequence: CASSLTDLNTEAFF. CDR3 bases: TGTGCCAGCAGTTTGACAGACCTGAACACTGAAGCTTTCTTT.

The chain uses TRBV2 and TRBJ1-1, with 7 bases matching TRBD1. This CDR3 region has 15 residues. J was trimmed by 4 bases and V by 1 base; bases with no gene match: 6. Germline V gives CDR1 SNHLY, CDR2 FYNNEI. CDR3 sequence: CASSEVMAGGTEAFF. Here the CDR3 DNA reads TGTGCCAGCAGTGAAGTAATGGCAGGGGGCACTGAAGCTTTCTTT.

In DNA form, the CDR3 reads TGTGCCAGCAGTGCCGGGACTCAGGCTTATGGCTACACCTTC. Its protein is CASSAGTQAYGYTF. The rearrangement uses TRBV5-4 and TRBJ1-2, with D possibly being TRBD1 (5 bases). Germline CDR1 is SGHNT and CDR2 is YYREEE (reference sequence). The germline V and J ends were trimmed by 5 bases and 5 bases, with 16 bases remaining between them. The CDR3 is 14 residues long.

The chain has TRBV10-3 and TRBJ1-1, with a possible D match to TRBD1 (6 bases). The CDR3 is made up of 13 amino acids. Germline lookup yields CDR1 ENHRY and CDR2 SYGVKD. Between the trimmed V and J ends, which lost 10 bases and 0 bases, there was a span of 12 bases. The CDR3, as DNA: TGTGCCAGTCGGGGACACCTGAACACTGAAGCTTTCTTT. Translation: CASRGHLNTEAFF.

The V call is TRBV5-6, the J call TRBJ1-6, with TRBD1 as a possible D gene (5 bases). CDR3 length: 15 residues. In germline, CDR1 is SGHDT, CDR2 YYEEEE. V was shortened by 0 bases and J by 7 bases, with 11 bases between the two germline ends. The CDR3 sequence is CASSLVGRQNSPLHF. The CDR3 nucleotides are TGTGCCAGCAGCTTGGTGGGCAGACAGAATTCACCCCTCCACTTT. Variable domain in full (rest from reference TRBV5-6 and TRBJ1-6): DAGVTQSPTHLIKTRGQQVTLRCSPKSGHDTVSWYQQALGQGPQFIFQYYEEEERQRGNFPDRFSGHQFPNYSSELNVNALLLGDSALYLCASSLVGRQNSPLHFGNGTRLTVT.

V is TRBV28 and J is TRBJ1-2; 9 nucleotides match TRBD1. V shed 3 bases, J shed 5 bases, and the junction held 4 bases outside the gene matches. Germline V gives CDR1 MDHEN, CDR2 SYDVKM. The CDR3 loop spans 14 amino acids. The CDR3 loop is CASSFRDRVYGYTF. DNA of the CDR3: TGTGCCAGCAGTTTCCGGGACAGGGTTTATGGCTACACCTTC.

V and J are TRBV11-3 and TRBJ2-3; tentatively, D is TRBD2 (5 bases). V lost 5 bases and J 0 bases, leaving 9 bases between the germline ends. The V gene's germline CDR1 is SGHNT and CDR2 YENEEA. The CDR3 totals 14 residues. The CDR3 is CASSTGLSTDTQYF. The CDR3 DNA is TGTGCCAGCAGCACTGGACTTAGCACAGATACGCAGTATTTT.

The rearrangement joins TRBV7-6 to TRBJ2-5; 7 nucleotides agree with TRBD2. Near its end, the DNA agrees better with TRBJ2-7, so the J call may be wrong. Germline CDR1 SGHVS, CDR2 FNYEAQ. The CDR3 totals 15 residues. Here the CDR3 reads CASSSGLGRGLEQYF. CDR3 coding DNA: TGTGCCAGCAGCTCTGGACTAGGTCGGGGACTCGAGCAGTACTTC.

The chain has TRBV6-5 and TRBJ2-3; the D is unclear. Germline-derived CDR1 and CDR2 are MNHEY and SVGAGI. Trimming left V 5 bases short and J 4 bases short, with 7 bases between. The CDR3 extends over 12 amino acids. DNA of the CDR3: TGTGCCAGCAGTCGTTCTGCAGATACGCAGTATTTT. This encodes CASSRSADTQYF.

The rearrangement joins TRBV27 to TRBJ1-2; 8 nucleotides line up with TRBD1. Trimming took 5 bases from V and 8 from J; bases not matched to a gene: 4. CDR3 length: 12 amino acids. Looked up from germline, CDR1 is MNHEY and CDR2 is SMNVEV (reference sequence). Written as DNA, the CDR3 is TGTGCCAGCAGTACCCGACAGGGGGGCTACACCTTC. Translated: CASSTRQGGYTF.

This chain links TRBV5-1 with TRBJ2-5, with D possibly being TRBD1 (8 bases). Germline CDR1 reads SGHRS; CDR2 reads YFSETQ. This CDR3 has 14 residues. V lost 4 bases to trimming and J lost 4 bases, with 14 bases between them. CDR3 residues: CASSPTGGAETQYF. The CDR3 DNA follows: TGCGCCAGCAGCCCCACAGGGGGGGCAGAGACCCAGTACTTC.

The genes are TRBV11-2 and TRBJ1-1; a possible D gene is TRBD1 (6 bases). The CDR3 covers 15 residues. Germline loops: CDR1 SGHAT, CDR2 FQNNGV. V lost 5 bases and J lost 5, with 18 bases in between. The CDR3, as DNA: TGTGCCAGCAGCCCGCGGGGGGCAGGCGGGACTGAAGCTTTCTTT. Its translation is CASSPRGAGGTEAFF.

This chain uses TRBV25-1 with TRBJ2-4; D is ambiguous. Germline values: CDR1 MGHDK, CDR2 SYGVNS. This CDR3 contains 12 residues. Trimming pared 4 bases from V and 6 bases from J, leaving 7 bases between. CDR3 nucleotide sequence: TGTGCCAGCAGTGCTAACGGAAACATTCAGTACTTC. This encodes CASSANGNIQYF.

The V gene is TRBV7-2, the J gene TRBJ1-2; tentative D call: TRBD1 (5 bases). V was pared by 1 base and J by 1 base, with 7 bases between. This CDR3 comprises 14 residues. Germline values: CDR1 SGHTA, CDR2 FQGNSA. CDR3 bases: TGTGCCAGCAGCTTAGAGACAGTTAACTATGGCTACACCTTC. As protein: CASSLETVNYGYTF.

This chain links TRBV4-2 with TRBJ2-2; 8 nucleotides align to TRBD1. CDR1 is LGHNA and CDR2 is YNFKEQ in the germline V gene. The ends lost 2 bases at V and 5 bases at J; junction bases unmatched: 13. CDR3 size: 18 residues. The DNA for the CDR3 is TGTGCCAGCAGCCAACACTCTGCAGGGGGCCCTGATACCGGGGAGCTGTTTTTT. This gives the protein CASSQHSAGGPDTGELFF.

The chain combines TRBV6-1 with TRBJ2-7; the match to TRBD1 covers 7 bases. J lost 0 bases, V lost 7 bases, and 6 bases had no gene match. Looked up from germline, CDR1 is MNHNS and CDR2 is SASEGT. The CDR3 totals 14 residues. The CDR3 is CASNGQEISYEQYF. In DNA form, the CDR3 reads TGTGCCAGCAACGGACAGGAAATCTCCTACGAGCAGTACTTC.

The J gene is TRBJ1-1, the V gene TRBV12-5; 8 bases match TRBD1. The CDR3 runs 17 residues. The V gene end was trimmed by 3 bases and the J gene end by 0 bases; junction bases not matched to a gene: 9. CDR1 is LGHNT and CDR2 is FRNRAP in the germline V gene. The CDR3 spells CASGFVPGQELNTEAFF. The DNA of the CDR3 is TGTGCTAGTGGTTTCGTCCCGGGACAGGAGTTGAACACTGAAGCTTTCTTT.

The chain employs TRBV7-9 and TRBJ1-3; D remains ambiguous. Trimming cost V 5 bases and J 2 bases, with 7 bases left between them. The CDR3 is 13 residues long. Germline CDR1 SEHNR, CDR2 FQNEAQ (reference sequence). The CDR3 bases are TGTGCCAGCAGCCTGACTACTGGAAACACCATATATTTT. Its translation: CASSLTTGNTIYF.

Comment on this clone: Germline and junction disagree at one end, which may indicate a read error. This chain's CDR3 is CASSPRQREAQYF. In nucleotides, the CDR3 is TGTGCCAGCTCACCACGGCAGAGAGAGGCCCAGTACTTC. The V call is TRBV18, the J call TRBJ2-5, with unresolved D. The CDR3 length is 13 residues. CDR1 and CDR2 from the germline V gene are KGHSH and LQKENI.

J is TRBJ1-3 and V is TRBV6-5; D perhaps matches TRBD1 (5 bases). Germline values: CDR1 MNHEY, CDR2 SVGAGI. Trimming left V 6 bases short and J 0 bases short, with 9 bases between. The CDR3 is 14 residues long. This chain's CDR3 is CASRSTASGNTIYF. In DNA form, the CDR3 reads TGTGCCAGCAGGTCGACAGCCTCTGGAAACACCATATATTTT.

The rearrangement joins TRBV5-1 to TRBJ2-2; 8 bases line up with TRBD2. This CDR3 spans 16 amino acids. V gave up 0 bases and J gave up 1 base; unmatched junction bases: 2. CDR1 and CDR2 (germline): SGHRS, YFSETQ. CDR3 sequence reads: CASSLVAGGNTGELFF. The CDR3 DNA is TGCGCCAGCAGCTTGGTTGCGGGAGGGAACACCGGGGAGCTGTTTTTT.

CDR3 nucleotide sequence: TGTGCCAGCAGTCCTGGACAGGGGGCATACGAGCAGTACTTC. Its translation: CASSPGQGAYEQYF. The genes are TRBV6-5 and TRBJ2-5; 11 bases line up with TRBD1. The J call is doubtful: the DNA matches TRBJ2-7 better. This CDR3 contains 14 residues. Germline assignment: CDR1 MNHEY and CDR2 SVGAGI.

This chain connects TRBV27 to TRBJ2-7; maybe TRBD2 (5 bases). V was clipped by 7 bases and J by 5 bases, with 9 bases between them. CDR3 size: 11 residues. Germline V CDR1 and CDR2: MNHEY, SMNVEV (reference sequence). In DNA form, the CDR3 reads TGTGCCAGCACCCGGGGTAACGAGCAGTACTTC. It codes for CASTRGNEQYF.